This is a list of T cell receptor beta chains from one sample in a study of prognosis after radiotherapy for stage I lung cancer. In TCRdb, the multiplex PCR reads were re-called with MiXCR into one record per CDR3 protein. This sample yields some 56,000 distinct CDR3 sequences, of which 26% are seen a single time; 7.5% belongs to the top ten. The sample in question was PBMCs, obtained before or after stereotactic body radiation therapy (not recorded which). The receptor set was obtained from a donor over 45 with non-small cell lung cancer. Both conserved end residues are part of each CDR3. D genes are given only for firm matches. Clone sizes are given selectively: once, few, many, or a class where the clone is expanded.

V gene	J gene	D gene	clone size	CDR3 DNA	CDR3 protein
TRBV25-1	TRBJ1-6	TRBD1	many	TGTGCCAGCAGTGCTAGACAGGGAGGCAATTCACCCCTCCACTTT	CASSARQGGNSPLHF
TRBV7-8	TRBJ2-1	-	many	TGTGCCAGCAGCTTAGAGGGACGATGGGATGAGCAGTTCTTC	CASSLEGRWDEQFF
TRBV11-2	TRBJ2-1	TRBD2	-	TGTGCCAGCAGCCCCCGACTAGCTTGGGGGTACAATGAGCAGTTCTTC	CASSPRLAWGYNEQFF
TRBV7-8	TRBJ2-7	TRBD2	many	TGTGCCAGCAGCCAAGGACTAGCGGGGGGCGAGCAGTACTTC	CASSQGLAGGEQYF
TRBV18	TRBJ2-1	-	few	TGTGCCAGCTCTCGCGACCTTGACCCAGGGTCCCACGTGTTCTTC	CASSRDLDPGSHVFF
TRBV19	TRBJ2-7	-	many	TGTGCCAGTAGTCAGGGGATAACCGAGCAGTACTTC	CASSQGITEQYF
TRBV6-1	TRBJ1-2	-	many	TGTGCCAGCAGTGAAAGGAGGGAGAGAGACTACTATGGCTACACCTTC	CASSERRERDYYGYTF
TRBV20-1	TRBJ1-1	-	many	TGCAGTGCTAGAGATATAGGCGTGGCCACTGAAGCTTTCTTT	CSARDIGVATEAFF
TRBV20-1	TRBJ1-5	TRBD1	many	TGCAGTGTGGCCACAGGGGATGGAAGCAATCAGCCCCAGCATTTT	CSVATGDGSNQPQHF
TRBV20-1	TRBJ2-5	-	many	TGCAGTGCTAGATTTCAGAACCAAGAGACCCAGTACTTC	CSARFQNQETQYF
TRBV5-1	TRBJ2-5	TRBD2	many	TGCGCCAGCAGCTTGGTTACTAGCGGGAACCAAGAGACCCAGTACTTC	CASSLVTSGNQETQYF
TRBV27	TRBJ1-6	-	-	TGTGCCAGCAGACAGGGAGGCACCTATGATTCACACCTCCACTTT	CASRQGGTYDSHLHF
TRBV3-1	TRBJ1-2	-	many	TGTGCCAGCAGCCCAGGTGGAGGCTACACCTTC	CASSPGGGYTF
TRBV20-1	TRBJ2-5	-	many	TGCAGTGCTAGAGACGGACAGACAACCCAAGAGACCCAGTACTTC	CSARDGQTTQETQYF
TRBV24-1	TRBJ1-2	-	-	TGTGCCACCAGTGCCTCTCCGCGACAAGGATGCTACACCTTC	CATSASPRQGCYTF
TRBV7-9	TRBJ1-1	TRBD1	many	TGTGCCAGCAGCATCGGACAGGGGCTAACTGAAGCTTTCTTT	CASSIGQGLTEAFF
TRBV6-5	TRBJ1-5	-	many	TGTGCCAGCAGTTACTCACAGGGTCCCAGTCAGCCCCAGCATTTT	CASSYSQGPSQPQHF
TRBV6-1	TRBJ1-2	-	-	TGTGCCAGCAAAACGGAAGTGAGCCGGGATGAATACACCTTC	CASKTEVSRDEYTF
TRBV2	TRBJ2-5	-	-	TGTGCCAGCAGTTCGGTGGAAGGGACCAAGTACTTC	CASSSVEGTKYF
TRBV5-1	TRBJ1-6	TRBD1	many	TGCGCCAGCAGCTTGGCGGGACAGGGCTTGGGGAATTCACCCCTCCACTTT	CASSLAGQGLGNSPLHF
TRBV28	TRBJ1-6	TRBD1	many	TGTGCCAGCAATACAGGGGCTTCACCCCTCCACTTT	CASNTGASPLHF
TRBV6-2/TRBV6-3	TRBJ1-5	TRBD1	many	TGTGCCAGCCGGAGGACAGGGGTCAATCAGCCCCAGCATTTT	CASRRTGVNQPQHF
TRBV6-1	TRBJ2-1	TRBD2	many	TGTGCCAGCAGGAAAACCGGACTAGGAGGAAACAATGAGCAGTTCTTC	CASRKTGLGGNNEQFF
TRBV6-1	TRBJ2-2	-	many	TGTGCCACCGACAGTATGGGTGGCACCGGGGAGCTGTTTTTT	CATDSMGGTGELFF
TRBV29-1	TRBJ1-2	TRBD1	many	TGCAGCGCCTTAGACAGGGCGACTAACTATGGCTACACCTTC	CSALDRATNYGYTF
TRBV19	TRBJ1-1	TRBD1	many	TGTGCCAGTAGTTCCGGGACAGGGGCGACCACTGAAGCTTTCTTT	CASSSGTGATTEAFF
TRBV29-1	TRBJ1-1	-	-	TGCAGCGTCCTTGATGGGGGGAGAGCTTTCTTT	CSVLDGGRAFF
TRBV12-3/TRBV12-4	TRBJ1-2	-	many	TGTGCCAGCAGTTTAGTCGCGGGGTTAGGCGGCTACACCTTC	CASSLVAGLGGYTF
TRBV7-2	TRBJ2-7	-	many	TGTGCCAGCAGCTTAGGGACAGCTCTTTCCTACGAGCAGTACTTC	CASSLGTALSYEQYF
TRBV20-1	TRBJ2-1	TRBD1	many	TGCAGTGCTACTGACCTGCGACAGGGGCACAATGAGCAGTTCTTC	CSATDLRQGHNEQFF
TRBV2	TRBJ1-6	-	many	TGTGCCAGCATCCCGGACAGCTCCTATAATTCACCCCTCCACTTT	CASIPDSSYNSPLHF
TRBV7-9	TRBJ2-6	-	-	TGTGCCAGCAGCCGTACAGGTGTTAGTGGGGACAACGTCCTGACTTTC	CASSRTGVSGDNVLTF
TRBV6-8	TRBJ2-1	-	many	TGTGCCAGCAGTCCAAAGGCCCACGATGTTAACAATGAGCAGTTCTTC	CASSPKAHDVNNEQFF
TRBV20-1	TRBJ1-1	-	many	TGCAGTGCTCCAGGGGATACGGGGACTGAAGCTTTCTTT	CSAPGDTGTEAFF
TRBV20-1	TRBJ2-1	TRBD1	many	TGCAGTGCTAGAGGCCGGGCTACCGGGACAGAAAACAATGAGCAGTTCTTC	CSARGRATGTENNEQFF
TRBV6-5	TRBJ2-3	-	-	TGTGCCAGCAGTACTCGGAAGGGTGATTTGGGAGATACGCATTATTTT	CASSTRKGDLGDTHYF
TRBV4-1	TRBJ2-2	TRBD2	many	TGCGCCAGCAGCCGACGAACCCCACGGGGAGGGTCCAACACCGGGGAGCTGTTTTTT	CASSRRTPRGGSNTGELFF
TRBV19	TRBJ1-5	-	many	TGTGCCAGTGACCATTACTCCAGGGACCAGCCCCAGCATTTT	CASDHYSRDQPQHF
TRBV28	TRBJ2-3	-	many	TGTGCCAGCAGTTTATGGACCAACACAGATACGCAGTATTTT	CASSLWTNTDTQYF
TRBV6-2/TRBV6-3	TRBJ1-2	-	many	TGTGCCAGCAGATCACCAGGTGCTTGGGGCTACACCTTC	CASRSPGAWGYTF
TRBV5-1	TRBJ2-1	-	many	TGCGCCAGCAGCTTCGGAGGGGGGGCCTACAATGAGCAGTTCTTC	CASSFGGGAYNEQFF
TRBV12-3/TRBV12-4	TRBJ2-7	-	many	TGTGCCAGCAGTAGATCCGGGACACCCTACGAGCAGTACTTC	CASSRSGTPYEQYF
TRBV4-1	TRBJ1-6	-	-	TGCGACAGCAGCCAAGAACTACCCGGGGCCGCATCACCCCTCCACTTT	CDSSQELPGAASPLHF
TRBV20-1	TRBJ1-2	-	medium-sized	TGCAGTGCCCCCAGGGGCTATGGCTACACCTTC	CSAPRGYGYTF
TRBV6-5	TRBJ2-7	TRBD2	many	TGTGCCAGCAGTTATCAGAGCGGGGGGGCTGGCGAGCAGTACTTC	CASSYQSGGAGEQYF
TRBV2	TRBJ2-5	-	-	TGTGCCAGCAGTGATAGCTGGGGGCAAGAGACCCAGTACTTC	CASSDSWGQETQYF
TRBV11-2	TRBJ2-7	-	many	TGTGCCAGCAGCTTAGAGCGGGCAAGCTCCTACGAGCAGTACTTC	CASSLERASSYEQYF
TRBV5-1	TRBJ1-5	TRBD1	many	TGCGCCAGCAGCATAGGACAGGGAGGGCAGCCCCAGCATTTT	CASSIGQGGQPQHF